Following are 17 T cell receptor beta chains from one sample sequenced in a study of cytomegalovirus exposure and HLA in healthy donors. PCR used 60 Vbeta primers and 13 Jbeta primers. Libraries were prepared by immunoSEQ multiplex PCR; TCRdb keeps only in-frame clonotypes and omits some of them. The table includes 100,000 to 150,000 clones, roughly 70% detected once. The sample was PBMCs. Source of these receptors: a man aged 40-49 years in good health and CMV-seropositive.

A few counts support this clone. This chain connects TRBV2 to TRBJ1-5, with a tentative D call TRBD1 (6 bases). Trimming took off 7 bases at V and 5 bases at J, with 18 bases between the two ends. CDR1 and CDR2 from the germline V gene are SNHLY and FYNNEI. The CDR3 is made up of 15 amino acids. The CDR3 DNA sequence: TGTGCCAGCACCCCTAGGAGGGGGGGATATCAGCCCCAGCATTTT. Amino acid sequence: CASTPRRGGYQPQHF.

This chain uses TRBV29-1 with TRBJ2-7, with TRBD1 identical over 10 bases. V shed 6 bases and J 2 bases; nucleotides not matched to a gene: 7. CDR1 is SQVTM, CDR2 ANQGSEA, per germline. The CDR3 is 14 residues long. The chain's CDR3 is CSVVRDRGTYEQYF. The DNA for the CDR3 is TGCAGCGTAGTCCGGGACAGGGGAACCTACGAGCAGTACTTC.

Written as DNA, the CDR3 is TGTGCCAGCAGTTTAACCTCGTCGCCAGGGGCCTACGAGCAGTACTTC. It yields the protein CASSLTSSPGAYEQYF. This chain uses TRBV28 with TRBJ2-7; perhaps TRBD1 as D (6 bases). Trimming removed 2 bases from V and 2 bases from J, with 16 bases in between. Germline V gene data show CDR1 as MDHEN and CDR2 as SYDVKM. CDR3 length: 16 amino acids.

The rearrangement joins TRBV7-9 to TRBJ2-1; TRBD2 matches at 10 bases. Germline loops: CDR1 SEHNR, CDR2 FQNEAQ (reference sequence). The CDR3 runs to 15 residues. V lost 5 bases, J lost 5 bases, and 6 bases stayed unmatched. As DNA, the CDR3 is TGTGCCAGCAGCAAGTGGCTAGCGGGAGACAATGAGCAGTTCTTC. This gives the protein CASSKWLAGDNEQFF.

V and J are TRBV7-6 and TRBJ2-3, with 8 bases matching TRBD2. Germline CDR1 and CDR2: SGHVS and FNYEAQ. The length of the CDR3 is 16 residues. Germline trimming cut 0 bases from V and 5 bases from J; bases unmatched to any gene: 7. The CDR3 DNA follows: TGTGCCAGCAGCTTAGCGCGAGCGGGAGCAGTAGATACGCAGTATTTT. This translates into CASSLARAGAVDTQYF. Using reference TRBV7-6 and TRBJ2-3 for the parts outside the CDR3, the full variable domain is GAGVSQSPRYKVTKRGQDVALRCDPISGHVSLYWYRQALGQGPEFLTYFNYEAQQDKSGLPNDRFSAERPEGSISTLTIQRTEQRDSAMYRCASSLARAGAVDTQYFGPGTRLTVL.

Regarding this clone: The junction shows a germline mismatch at one end, possibly a read error. V is TRBV9 and J is TRBJ2-5; 9 nucleotides line up with TRBD1. The germline V gene encodes CDR1 SGDLS and CDR2 YYNGEE. CDR3 size: 14 residues. The CDR3 loop is CASSLTGGGEAQYF. The CDR3 region has the DNA TGTGCCAGCAGCTTAACAGGGGGCGGAGAGGCCCAGTACTTC.

The chain joins TRBV5-1 to TRBJ2-5; perhaps TRBD1 as D (7 bases). Germline V gene sequence: CDR1 SGHRS, CDR2 YFSETQ. With 8 bases removed from V and 5 bases from J, the gap between germline ends came to 28 bases. This CDR3 region has 17 residues. The CDR3 DNA is TGCGCCAGTAGACGCACAGGGGAAGTGGCTGGAGGGGAGACCCAGTACTTC. Protein sequence: CASRRTGEVAGGETQYF.

The chain recombines TRBV5-6 with TRBJ2-3, with TRBD1 identical over 8 bases. The germline CDR1 and CDR2 sequences are SGHDT and YYEEEE. The CDR3 loop spans 16 amino acids. With 0 bases clipped from V and 5 bases from J, the junction kept 8 bases outside the gene matches. This CDR3 reads CASSLVDRGAIDTQYF. The CDR3 coding sequence is TGTGCCAGCAGCTTGGTAGACAGGGGTGCTATAGATACGCAGTATTTT.

The chain has TRBV6-6 and TRBJ1-1, with D unresolved. Germline CDR1 MNHNY, CDR2 SVGAGI (reference sequence). The CDR3 is 13 residues long. Trimming cost V 6 bases and J 1 base, with 9 bases left between them. This CDR3 is CASSQWQNTEAFF. The DNA of the CDR3 is TGTGCCAGCAGCCAGTGGCAGAACACTGAAGCTTTCTTT.

CDR3 bases: TGTGCCAGCAGTGAAGCGACAGGTGGAAACACCATATATTTT. Encoded protein: CASSEATGGNTIYF. This sequence joins TRBV25-1 and TRBJ1-3, with a weak D call TRBD1 (6 bases). The CDR3 runs 14 residues. Deletions cut 2 bases from V and 3 bases from J, with 8 bases between. The germline V gene encodes CDR1 MGHDK and CDR2 SYGVNS.

J is TRBJ1-5 and V is TRBV18, with 11 bases that match TRBD1. CDR1 KGHSH and CDR2 LQKENI come from the germline V gene. The CDR3 contains 15 residues. The ends lost 5 bases at V and 7 bases at J; junction bases unmatched: 7. CDR3 protein: CASSSGQGARQPQHF. The CDR3 nucleotides read TGTGCCAGCTCATCAGGACAGGGGGCTCGGCAGCCCCAGCATTTT.

The J gene is TRBJ2-5, the V gene TRBV5-1, with 8 bases identical to TRBD1. The germline CDR1 and CDR2 sequences are SGHRS and YFSETQ. The CDR3 runs to 16 residues. The V and J ends lost 3 bases and 2 bases, in that order; junction bases with no gene match: 9. The CDR3: CASSSGQGGLQETQYF. The CDR3 nucleotides read TGCGCCAGCAGCTCCGGACAGGGCGGCCTACAAGAGACCCAGTACTTC.

The CDR3 nucleotides read TGTGCCAGCAGTGAGGACAGGCAGTACTTC. Translated: CASSEDRQYF. This chain uses TRBV2 with TRBJ2-7, with D perhaps TRBD1 (6 bases). The V end lost 3 bases, the J end lost 9 bases, and 6 bases lay between the germline ends. CDR3 length: 10 residues. Germline V gene sequence: CDR1 SNHLY, CDR2 FYNNEI.

This sequence joins TRBV13 and TRBJ2-1; D might be TRBD1 (5 bases). Germline-derived CDR1 and CDR2 are PRHDT and FYEKMQ (reference sequence). CDR3 length: 17 amino acids. The V and J ends lost 5 bases and 3 bases respectively, with 20 bases between them. Here the CDR3 reads CASSPGSVGAFYNEQFF. The DNA for the CDR3 is TGTGCCAGCAGCCCAGGGTCTGTAGGTGCCTTCTACAATGAGCAGTTCTTC.

Only a few counts were recorded for this clone. The chain joins TRBV18 to TRBJ1-1; no reliable D call. The CDR3 is made up of 13 amino acids. Per the germline V gene, CDR1 is KGHSH and CDR2 is LQKENI. V lost 4 bases and J lost 2, with 8 bases in between. The CDR3: CASSLTDNTEAFF. Here the CDR3 DNA reads TGTGCCAGCTCACTTACAGATAACACTGAAGCTTTCTTT.

The rearrangement uses TRBV5-6 and TRBJ2-5, with 7 bases identical to TRBD2. The CDR3 sequence is 16 residues long. Germline CDR1 reads SGHDT; CDR2 reads YYEEEE. V trimming: 0 bases; J trimming: 4 bases; junction bases outside the gene matches: 9. CDR3 sequence: CASSLGSSGGGETQYF. CDR3 nucleotides: TGTGCCAGCAGCTTGGGTTCTAGCGGTGGGGGAGAGACCCAGTACTTC.

The gene calls are TRBV29-1 and TRBJ1-1; no clear D gene. Trimming removed 8 bases at V and 2 bases at J, with 6 bases between. The CDR3 contains 10 residues. The germline V gene has CDR1 SQVTM and CDR2 ANQGSEA. CDR3 DNA: TGCAGCATTAAAAACACTGAAGCTTTCTTT. Translated: CSIKNTEAFF. Based on the CDR3 plus reference TRBV29-1 and TRBJ1-1, the full variable domain is SAVISQKPSRDICQRGTSLTIQCQVDSQVTMMFWYRQQPGQSLTLIATANQGSEATYESGFVIDKFPISRPNLTFSTLTVSNMSPEDSSIYLCSIKNTEAFFGQGTRLTVV.